The present T cell receptor (beta chain) was sequenced within a study of blood T cell repertoires in COVID-19. Overall study context: Donors in the United States, Italy and Spain gave samples during acute or convalescent COVID-19.

The CDR3 extends over 12 amino acids. V dropped 3 bases and J dropped 5 bases, with 7 bases sitting between them. Germline CDR1 reads LNHDA; CDR2 reads SQIVND (reference sequence). In the authors' methods: Reference gene primer amplification gave estimated nucleated cell counts. Using immunoSEQ multiplex PCR, the repertoire was profiled, and TCRdb retains in-frame clones only, with some absent. V and J calls and clone size are given by that table; D and trimming were obtained from the DNA. Here the sample spans 130,000 or so clones, more than 75% being singletons. During active infection, Seattle patients enrolled and were then monitored through disease.

This clonotype was obtained from a woman in her 70s with COVID-19, enrolled during active disease. V is TRBV19 and J is TRBJ1-2; D may be TRBD1 (6 bases). The sequencing sample was made of peripheral blood. Written as DNA, the CDR3 is TGTGCCAGTAGTATGACAGGATATGGCTACACCTTC. As protein: CASSMTGYGYTF.